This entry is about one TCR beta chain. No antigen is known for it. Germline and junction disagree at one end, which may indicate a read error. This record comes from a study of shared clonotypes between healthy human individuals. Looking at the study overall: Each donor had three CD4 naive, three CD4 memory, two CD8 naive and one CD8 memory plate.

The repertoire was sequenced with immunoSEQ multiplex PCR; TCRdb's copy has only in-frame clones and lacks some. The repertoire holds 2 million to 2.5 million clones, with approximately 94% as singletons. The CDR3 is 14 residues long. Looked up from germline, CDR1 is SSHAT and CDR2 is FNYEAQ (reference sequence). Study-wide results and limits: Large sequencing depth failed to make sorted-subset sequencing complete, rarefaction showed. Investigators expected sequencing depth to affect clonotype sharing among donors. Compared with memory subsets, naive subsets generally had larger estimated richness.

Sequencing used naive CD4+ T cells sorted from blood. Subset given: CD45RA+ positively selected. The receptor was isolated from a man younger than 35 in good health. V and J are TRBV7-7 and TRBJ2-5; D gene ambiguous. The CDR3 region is CASSLGQHQETQYF. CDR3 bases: TGTGCTAGCAGCTTAGGGCAACATCAAGAGACCCAGTACTTC.